These 32 T cell receptor beta chains were all obtained from the same sample, sequenced in a study of cytomegalovirus exposure and HLA in healthy donors. The PCR contained 60 Vbeta and 13 Jbeta primers. Generated by immunoSEQ multiplex PCR, the TCRdb table keeps only in-frame clones and is missing some. This sample has 100,000 to 150,000 clones, with roughly three quarters found just once. Sequencing was carried out using PBMCs. These receptors all stem from a woman aged 35 to 49 in good health and CMV-seronegative.

The chain carries TRBV15 and TRBJ2-7; tentative D call: TRBD1 (5 bases). Germline CDR1 and CDR2: LNHNV and YYDKDF (reference sequence). With 0 bases removed from V and 5 bases from J, the gap between germline ends came to 8 bases. The CDR3 extends over 13 amino acids. The CDR3 region is CATSRDEGDEQYF. In DNA, the CDR3 is TGTGCCACCAGCAGAGATGAAGGGGACGAGCAGTACTTC.

The chain is built from TRBV7-3 and TRBJ1-2, with 9 nucleotides matching TRBD1. The CDR3 is 13 amino acids. Trimming cost V 2 bases and J 6 bases; bases outside gene matches: 1. In germline, CDR1 is SGHTA, CDR2 FQGTGA. The CDR3 coding sequence is TGTGCCAGCAGCTTAGACAGGGGGAATGGCTACACCTTC. It yields the protein CASSLDRGNGYTF.

This clone was observed a few times. The chain uses TRBV27 and TRBJ1-2; D perhaps matches TRBD1 (6 bases). Germline loops: CDR1 MNHEY, CDR2 SMNVEV (reference sequence). V was pared by 5 bases and J by 2 bases, with 15 bases between. The CDR3 is 15 residues long. The CDR3 loop is CASSARRDINYGYTF. CDR3 coding DNA: TGTGCCAGCAGTGCTCGACGGGACATCAACTATGGCTACACCTTC.

The rearrangement links TRBV27 to TRBJ2-7; 10 bases agree with TRBD1. The trim removed 5 bases at V and 7 bases at J, leaving 11 bases unmatched. The CDR3 contains 15 residues. Germline V gives CDR1 MNHEY, CDR2 SMNVEV (reference sequence). The CDR3: CASSQGDRGSGEQYF. DNA for the CDR3: TGTGCCAGCAGTCAAGGGGACAGGGGCTCGGGTGAGCAGTACTTC.

In the case of this clone: The sample has other DNA sequences that encode this CDR3 too. The V and J genes are TRBV18 and TRBJ1-5, with no clear D. V shed 3 bases and J shed 2 bases, with 5 bases lying between them. The CDR3 contains 13 residues. From germline, CDR1 is KGHSH and CDR2 LQKENI. In DNA form, the CDR3 reads TGTGCCAGCTCACCCAGTGGCAATCAGCCCCAGCATTTT. This gives the protein CASSPSGNQPQHF.

This chain joins TRBV27 and TRBJ1-2; 8 bases are shared with TRBD1. The germline CDR1 and CDR2 sequences are MNHEY and SMNVEV (reference sequence). The CDR3 sequence is 14 residues long. J gave up 5 bases and V 6 bases, and 8 bases lay outside the gene matches. The DNA of the CDR3 is TGTGCCAGCAGAGCACAGGGGGTGGAGTATGGCTACACCTTC. Its translation is CASRAQGVEYGYTF.

The chain uses TRBV19 and TRBJ1-2, with a weak D call TRBD1 (6 bases). Trimming removed 7 bases from V and 6 bases from J, with 18 bases in between. CDR3 size: 14 residues. Germline CDR1 LNHDA, CDR2 SQIVND (reference sequence). CDR3 DNA sequence: TGTGCCAGTAACGAGGGGGGGCTCGGAAATGGCTACACCTTC. It codes for CASNEGGLGNGYTF.

The J gene is TRBJ2-1, the V gene TRBV4-3; 11 positions match TRBD2. The CDR3 sequence is 16 residues long. Germline-derived CDR1 and CDR2 are LGHNA and YSLEER. V dropped 5 bases and J dropped 1; count of bases not matched to a gene: 4. The CDR3 sequence is CASSVLAGESYNEQFF. The DNA of the CDR3 is TGCGCCAGCAGCGTACTAGCGGGGGAGTCCTACAATGAGCAGTTCTTC.

J is TRBJ2-3 and V is TRBV5-1; 7 positions agree with TRBD2. Germline CDR1 is SGHRS and CDR2 is YFSETQ. V lost 4 bases to trimming and J lost 4 bases; unmatched junction nucleotides: 9. CDR3 length: 15 amino acids. DNA of the CDR3: TGCGCCAGCAGCGGGGAGACTAGCCTTCCAGATACGCAGTATTTT. Protein sequence: CASSGETSLPDTQYF.

The sample holds a few counts of this clone. This chain connects TRBV5-1 to TRBJ2-1, with D possibly being TRBD1 (5 bases). The V and J ends lost 0 bases and 3 bases respectively, with 7 bases between them. The CDR3 is 14 amino acids. CDR1 and CDR2 from the germline V gene are SGHRS and YFSETQ. DNA of the CDR3: TGCGCCAGCAGCTTGGGGGGCTTCTACAATGAGCAGTTCTTC. It specifies CASSLGGFYNEQFF.

The table lists this clone with a count of one. V usage is TRBV18 and J usage is TRBJ1-4; D call uncertain. Trimming took 1 base from V and 5 from J, leaving 8 bases between them. This CDR3 has 14 amino acids. Germline CDR1 is KGHSH and CDR2 is LQKENI. In DNA form, the CDR3 reads TGTGCCAGCTCACCACAAGGAGGGAATGAAAAACTGTTTTTT. Translation: CASSPQGGNEKLFF.

This CDR3 is CASRTGTSYTGELFF. CDR3 nucleotides: TGTGCCAGCAGAACCGGGACATCCTACACCGGGGAGCTGTTTTTT. The chain employs TRBV6-5 and TRBJ2-2, with a tentative D call TRBD1 (6 bases). Trimming cost V 6 bases and J 3 bases, with 14 bases left between them. Germline V gives CDR1 MNHEY, CDR2 SVGAGI. The CDR3 totals 15 residues.

V usage is TRBV6-5 and J usage is TRBJ1-6, with TRBD1 identical over 9 bases. CDR1 and CDR2 (germline): MNHEY, SVGAGI. This CDR3 has 16 amino acids. With V trimmed by 1 base and J by 7 bases, 5 bases remained unmatched. CDR3: CASSYLTGTGNSPLHF. CDR3 in DNA: TGTGCCAGCAGTTACTTGACCGGGACAGGGAATTCACCCCTCCACTTT.

The chain is built from TRBV18 and TRBJ1-1; D is ambiguous. From germline, CDR1 is KGHSH and CDR2 LQKENI. Trimming removed 0 bases at V and 3 bases at J, with 14 bases between. This CDR3 comprises 16 residues. The CDR3 reads CASSPPIKGGYTEAFF. As DNA, the CDR3 is TGTGCCAGCTCACCACCGATTAAAGGAGGTTACACTGAAGCTTTCTTT.

The chain carries TRBV5-1 and TRBJ1-3; possibly TRBD1 for D (6 bases). Germline V CDR1 and CDR2: SGHRS, YFSETQ. Trimming cost V 0 bases and J 2 bases, with 12 bases left between them. The CDR3 has 16 amino acids. For the CDR3, the DNA is TGCGCCAGCAGCTTGGAAGCGGGGGGCCCTGGAAACACCATATATTTT. As protein: CASSLEAGGPGNTIYF.

CDR3 coding DNA: TGTGCCAGCTCACACCCGGGACAGGGGGACTACGAGCAGTACTTC. Protein: CASSHPGQGDYEQYF. The chain links TRBV18 to TRBJ2-7; TRBD1 aligns across 11 bases. The CDR3 runs to 15 residues. Germline values: CDR1 KGHSH, CDR2 LQKENI. The trim removed 4 bases at V and 3 bases at J, leaving 5 bases unmatched.

A single count supports this clone. The chain's CDR3 is CASSKDRGFSNQPQHF. The CDR3 DNA reads TGTGCCAGCAGCAAGGACAGGGGGTTTAGCAATCAGCCCCAGCATTTT. This sequence joins TRBV2 and TRBJ1-5, with TRBD1 matching over 10 bases. The CDR3 extends over 16 amino acids. The trim removed 6 bases at V and 0 bases at J, leaving 5 bases unmatched. Germline loops: CDR1 SNHLY, CDR2 FYNNEI.

A word on this clone: Compared with germline, one end of the junction differs, possibly owing to a read error. The chain joins TRBV30 to TRBJ1-1, with a weak D call TRBD1 (5 bases). The germline V gene has CDR1 GTSNPN and CDR2 SVGIG (reference sequence). This CDR3 has 12 residues. Here the CDR3 reads CAWSDLGTEAFF. The CDR3 DNA is TGTGCCTGGAGTGACTTGGGGACTGAGGCTTTCTTT.

The V call is TRBV6-1, the J call TRBJ2-5, with TRBD2 matching 15 bases. This CDR3 is 16 amino acids long. The germline V gene encodes CDR1 MNHNS and CDR2 SASEGT. Unmatched junction bases numbered 5, after V lost 3 bases and J lost 6 bases. This chain's CDR3 is CASSDYGLAGGKTQYF. The DNA of the CDR3 is TGTGCCAGCAGTGATTATGGACTAGCGGGGGGGAAGACCCAGTACTTC.

This clone showed up just once. The J gene is TRBJ2-2, the V gene TRBV29-1; D unclear. This CDR3 is built from 12 residues. Germline lookup yields CDR1 SQVTM and CDR2 ANQGSEA. With 0 bases removed from V and 6 bases from J, the gap between germline ends came to 5 bases. The CDR3 loop is CSVEEQAGELFF. In nucleotides, the CDR3 is TGCAGCGTTGAAGAGCAGGCCGGGGAGCTGTTTTTT.

This chain joins TRBV29-1 and TRBJ1-1; TRBD1 matches 8 bases. Germline V CDR1 and CDR2: SQVTM, ANQGSEA. Unmatched junction bases numbered 7, after V lost 6 bases and J lost 4 bases. The CDR3 has 13 amino acids. The CDR3 protein is CSVDRGRGTEAFF. CDR3 coding DNA: TGCAGCGTCGACAGGGGCAGGGGCACTGAAGCTTTCTTT.

This chain uses TRBV6-5 with TRBJ1-2; 11 bases align to TRBD1. V trimming: 2 bases; J trimming: 8 bases; junction bases outside the gene matches: 4. Per the germline V gene, CDR1 is MNHEY and CDR2 is SVGAGI. The CDR3 totals 14 residues. The CDR3 DNA reads TGTGCCAGCAGTTACGGGACAGGGGGTCGGGGCTACACCTTC. Its protein product is CASSYGTGGRGYTF.

This chain joins TRBV18 and TRBJ2-1; D possibly corresponds to TRBD2 (6 bases). Germline V gene sequence: CDR1 KGHSH, CDR2 LQKENI. The CDR3 has 13 residues. Trimming pared 3 bases from V and 9 bases from J, leaving 12 bases between. The CDR3: CASSPPSEIEQFF. The CDR3 nucleotides are TGTGCCAGCTCACCGCCTAGCGAGATTGAGCAGTTCTTC.

CDR3 sequence: CASSLTGSGYTF. The CDR3 coding sequence is TGTGCCAGCAGCTTAACAGGGAGTGGCTACACCTTC. V and J are TRBV7-9 and TRBJ1-2, with D maybe TRBD1 (6 bases). Trimming cost V 2 bases and J 7 bases, with 8 bases left between them. In germline, CDR1 is SEHNR, CDR2 FQNEAQ (reference sequence). The CDR3 extends over 12 amino acids.

This chain connects TRBV2 to TRBJ2-3; 9 bases agree with TRBD1. This CDR3 has 18 residues. Trimming took 7 bases from V and 2 from J; bases not matched to a gene: 16. Germline CDR1 reads SNHLY; CDR2 reads FYNNEI. The CDR3 reads CASTNPPGQGLYTDTQYF. In DNA, the CDR3 is TGTGCCAGCACCAATCCCCCGGGACAGGGACTTTACACAGATACGCAGTATTTT.

This clone was recorded only once. The chain uses TRBV27 and TRBJ2-7; D is perhaps TRBD1 (6 bases). The length of the CDR3 is 14 residues. Deletions cut 3 bases from V and 0 bases from J, with 9 bases between. Germline CDR1 reads MNHEY; CDR2 reads SMNVEV (reference sequence). CDR3 sequence: CASSFGDTSYEQYF. CDR3 bases: TGTGCCAGCAGTTTCGGGGACACCTCCTACGAGCAGTACTTC.

This clone appeared a few times. V gene TRBV7-9 combines with J gene TRBJ2-5, with 7 nucleotides matching TRBD1. The CDR3 has 15 amino acids. Trimming removed 5 bases from V and 3 bases from J; junction bases left unmatched: 9. The germline CDR1 and CDR2 sequences are SEHNR and FQNEAQ (reference sequence). CDR3 protein: CASSKGQFFEETQYF. The CDR3 DNA sequence: TGTGCCAGCAGCAAGGGACAGTTTTTTGAAGAGACCCAGTACTTC.

Of note for this clone: Other DNA sequences in this specimen translate into the identical CDR3. The chain employs TRBV4-1 and TRBJ2-1; 11 nucleotides line up with TRBD2. CDR1 and CDR2 (germline): MGHRA, YSYEKL. The CDR3 runs to 17 residues. The V gene end was trimmed by 0 bases and the J gene end by 9 bases; junction bases not matched to a gene: 10. The CDR3 DNA sequence: TGCGCCAGCAGCCAAGATCCGGCTAGCGGGGGGATACTTGAGCAGTTCTTC. Translating it yields CASSQDPASGGILEQFF.

The V and J genes are TRBV6-1 and TRBJ1-1; tentatively, D is TRBD1 (5 bases). The CDR3 contains 15 residues. V lost 2 bases and J lost 4, with 14 bases in between. The germline V gene has CDR1 MNHNS and CDR2 SASEGT. CDR3 region: CASSEPHGGSTEAFF. DNA for the CDR3: TGTGCCAGCAGTGAACCCCACGGGGGGAGCACTGAAGCTTTCTTT.

This sequence joins TRBV5-1 and TRBJ2-1, with 10 bases identical to TRBD2. The CDR3 is 17 residues long. V trimming: 4 bases; J trimming: 4 bases; junction bases outside the gene matches: 11. Germline CDR1 is SGHRS and CDR2 is YFSETQ. The CDR3 protein is CASSTGERGGRYNEQFF. DNA of the CDR3: TGCGCCAGCAGCACCGGGGAGCGGGGGGGCCGATACAATGAGCAGTTCTTC.

This clone was observed a single time. The chain has TRBV2 and TRBJ1-2, with D hard to call. V lost 2 bases and J 4 bases, leaving 8 bases between the germline ends. Germline loops: CDR1 SNHLY, CDR2 FYNNEI. The CDR3 consists of 13 residues. This chain's CDR3 is CASSELRSYGYTF. The CDR3 DNA reads as TGTGCCAGCAGTGAACTAAGGAGCTATGGCTACACCTTC.

This clone showed up just once. The same CDR3 is also encoded by other DNA sequences in this sample. CDR3 DNA sequence: TGTGCCAGCCGAGGACAGGTGAACACTGAAGCTTTCTTT. Its protein product is CASRGQVNTEAFF. This sequence joins TRBV6-1 and TRBJ1-1, with 7 bases matching TRBD1. J gave up 0 bases and V 8 bases, and 3 bases lay outside the gene matches. This CDR3 comprises 13 residues. Looked up from germline, CDR1 is MNHNS and CDR2 is SASEGT.